The 27 T cell receptor beta chains below were found in one sample sequenced in a study of cytomegalovirus exposure and HLA in healthy donors. The study ran its PCR with 60 Vbeta and 13 Jbeta primers. TCRdb's table, derived via immunoSEQ multiplex PCR, lists solely in-frame clones and lacks some. The repertoire holds over 150,000 clones, with about 76% as singletons. The sequenced sample was PBMCs. The receptors stem from a man aged 25-45 years in good health and CMV-seropositive.

The chain links TRBV15 to TRBJ1-2; weak D call: TRBD1 (5 bases). V shed 0 bases and J shed 7 bases, with 15 bases lying between them. The V gene's germline CDR1 is LNHNV and CDR2 YYDKDF (reference sequence). CDR3 size: 15 residues. CDR3 region: CATSRDNRPPGGYTF. CDR3 nucleotide sequence: TGTGCCACCAGCAGAGATAACAGGCCACCTGGTGGCTACACCTTC.

Worth noting for this clone: Different DNA sequences within this sample yield the same CDR3. The chain has TRBV7-9 and TRBJ1-1; 7 bases match TRBD1. This CDR3 contains 14 residues. V gave up 1 base and J gave up 2 bases; unmatched junction bases: 1. Germline CDR1 is SEHNR and CDR2 is FQNEAQ (reference sequence). The CDR3 nucleotides read TGTGCCAGCAGCTTAGGACAGGGCAACACTGAAGCTTTCTTT. It encodes CASSLGQGNTEAFF.

As for this clone: The sample contains more than one DNA sequence encoding this CDR3. The chain links TRBV7-9 to TRBJ1-4; D is perhaps TRBD1 (5 bases). From germline, CDR1 is SEHNR and CDR2 FQNEAQ (reference sequence). Trimming removed 1 base from V and 5 bases from J, with 8 bases in between. The CDR3 sequence is 14 residues long. The CDR3 protein is CASSLGQINEKLFF. The DNA of the CDR3 is TGTGCCAGCAGCTTAGGACAGATCAATGAAAAACTGTTTTTT.

This clone was detected a few times. The chain carries TRBV5-1 and TRBJ2-5; D perhaps matches TRBD2 (5 bases). The germline V gene encodes CDR1 SGHRS and CDR2 YFSETQ. The V end lost 0 bases, the J end lost 5 bases, and 11 bases lay between the germline ends. The CDR3 totals 14 residues. The CDR3 region is CASSLGGQDETQYF. The CDR3, as DNA: TGCGCCAGCAGCTTGGGCGGGCAGGATGAGACCCAGTACTTC.

This chain links TRBV5-1 with TRBJ2-7, with TRBD2 identical over 13 bases. Germline V gene sequence: CDR1 SGHRS, CDR2 YFSETQ. With V trimmed by 4 bases and J by 3 bases, 1 base remained unmatched. The CDR3 runs 14 residues. CDR3 DNA sequence: TGCGCCAGCAGCCGGACTAGCGGGAGCTACGAGCAGTACTTC. This encodes CASSRTSGSYEQYF.

J is TRBJ2-7 and V is TRBV14; D gene uncertain. Germline CDR1 is SGHDN and CDR2 is FVKESK. Trimming removed 5 bases from V and 3 bases from J, with 26 bases in between. This CDR3 is built from 18 residues. The chain's CDR3 is CASSSKLSTGSYFYEQYF. In nucleotides, the CDR3 is TGTGCCAGCAGCTCCAAATTATCCACCGGGTCTTACTTCTACGAGCAGTACTTC.

V usage is TRBV19 and J usage is TRBJ2-3, with 8 bases matching TRBD2. The CDR3 has 21 residues. The germline V gene encodes CDR1 LNHDA and CDR2 SQIVND (reference sequence). The trim removed 4 bases at V and 0 bases at J, leaving 21 bases unmatched. CDR3 region: CASSTAGTSLSPPYSTDTQYF. CDR3 coding DNA: TGTGCCAGTAGTACAGCCGGGACTAGTCTTTCTCCACCTTATAGCACAGATACGCAGTATTTT.

The rearrangement joins TRBV30 to TRBJ1-2, with a weak D call TRBD1 (6 bases). V gave up 1 base and J gave up 3 bases, with 9 bases separating them. Germline V gene data show CDR1 as GTSNPN and CDR2 as SVGIG (reference sequence). The length of the CDR3 is 13 residues. CDR3 amino acids: CAWSGQGHYGYTF. The DNA of the CDR3 is TGTGCCTGGAGTGGGCAGGGGCACTATGGCTACACCTTC.

This clone appeared a single time. This chain links TRBV5-6 with TRBJ2-2, with 9 bases aligning to TRBD1. The J segment lost 5 bases and the V segment lost 3 bases, leaving 8 bases of the junction unmatched. The germline CDR1 and CDR2 sequences are SGHDT and YYEEEE. The CDR3 is 16 amino acids. CDR3 protein: CASSSTGGGVTGELFF. The CDR3 DNA sequence: TGTGCCAGCAGCTCTACAGGGGGCGGCGTTACCGGGGAGCTGTTTTTT.

This clone came up a few times. The chain uses TRBV5-4 and TRBJ2-1; 8 bases fit TRBD1. V was pared by 5 bases and J by 1 base, with 11 bases of the junction left unmatched. This CDR3 spans 17 amino acids. Germline CDR1 SGHNT, CDR2 YYREEE (reference sequence). The CDR3 DNA reads as TGTGCCAGCAGTCGGGTGATTACAGGGGGTTCCTACAATGAGCAGTTCTTC. Its translation: CASSRVITGGSYNEQFF.

This clone appeared once. V usage is TRBV6-5 and J usage is TRBJ2-6; no definite D call. Germline V gene sequence: CDR1 MNHEY, CDR2 SVGAGI. The CDR3 is 12 amino acids. Trimming took off 9 bases at V and 4 bases at J, with 7 bases between the two ends. Here the CDR3 DNA reads TGTGCCAGTCTTTCGGGGGCCAACGTCCTGACTTTC. Translated, it gives CASLSGANVLTF.

The sample holds a few counts of this clone. This CDR3 is CASSTMTGAATEAFF. CDR3 nucleotides: TGTGCCAGCAGCACCATGACAGGGGCCGCCACTGAAGCTTTCTTT. This chain links TRBV5-4 with TRBJ1-1, with 8 bases identical to TRBD1. The CDR3 is 15 amino acids. Germline assignment: CDR1 SGHNT and CDR2 YYREEE (reference sequence). With 4 bases clipped from V and 4 bases from J, the junction kept 9 bases outside the gene matches.

This chain connects TRBV7-6 to TRBJ2-1; 8 bases agree with TRBD1. The CDR3 is made up of 18 amino acids. Trimming at V came to 5 bases and at J to 0 bases, leaving 12 bases not matched to a gene. From germline, CDR1 is SGHVS and CDR2 FNYEAQ. The CDR3 DNA sequence: TGTGCCAGCAGCCAAGGACAGGGAGAGGGAAGCTCCTACAATGAGCAGTTCTTC. Translated: CASSQGQGEGSSYNEQFF.

The chain recombines TRBV13 with TRBJ1-2; TRBD1 might be the D (6 bases). V lost 4 bases and J lost 3, with 18 bases in between. The CDR3 extends over 16 amino acids. The germline gives CDR1 PRHDT, CDR2 FYEKMQ (reference sequence). The CDR3 DNA follows: TGTGCCAGCAGCTCATACACAGGGAGATCCGACTATGGCTACACCTTC. It specifies CASSSYTGRSDYGYTF. Together with reference TRBV13 and TRBJ1-2, the CDR3 gives the full variable domain: AAGVIQSPRHLIKEKRETATLKCYPIPRHDTVYWYQQGPGQDPQFLISFYEKMQSDKGSIPDRFSAQQFSDYHSELNMSSLELGDSALYFCASSSYTGRSDYGYTFGSGTRLTVV.

The CDR3 region is CASSSPGQGWTEAFF. The CDR3 DNA is TGTGCCAGCAGCTCTCCGGGACAGGGCTGGACTGAAGCTTTCTTT. The J gene is TRBJ1-1, the V gene TRBV5-4; 9 nucleotides agree with TRBD1. The CDR3 spans 15 residues. V lost 3 bases and J lost 5; bases outside the gene matches: 8. The germline CDR1 and CDR2 sequences are SGHNT and YYREEE (reference sequence).

The gene calls are TRBV19 and TRBJ2-7; D gene uncertain. V was clipped by 4 bases and J by 4 bases, with 5 bases between them. This CDR3 spans 11 amino acids. CDR1 LNHDA and CDR2 SQIVND come from the germline V gene (reference sequence). CDR3 nucleotide sequence: TGTGCCAGTAGTACCGGTTACGAGCAGTACTTC. Amino acid sequence: CASSTGYEQYF.

The chain recombines TRBV18 with TRBJ1-2; 9 nucleotides match TRBD1. This CDR3 region has 15 residues. V lost 2 bases and J lost 0; bases outside the gene matches: 1. Germline-derived CDR1 and CDR2 are KGHSH and LQKENI. The DNA for the CDR3 is TGTGCCAGCTCACCAGGGACAGGGCCTAACTATGGCTACACCTTC. This sequence encodes CASSPGTGPNYGYTF.

V is TRBV7-9 and J is TRBJ1-2; 9 positions agree with TRBD1. The J segment lost 5 bases and the V segment lost 6 bases, leaving 13 bases of the junction unmatched. From germline, CDR1 is SEHNR and CDR2 FQNEAQ (reference sequence). CDR3 size: 16 residues. CDR3 sequence (DNA): TGTGCCAGCAGTTGGGACAGGGCAGCACTATTTTATGGCTACACCTTC. It codes for CASSWDRAALFYGYTF.

The chain recombines TRBV5-5 with TRBJ2-7; a weak D match, TRBD1 (6 bases). This CDR3 has 15 amino acids. With 0 bases removed from V and 0 bases from J, the gap between germline ends came to 10 bases. In germline, CDR1 is SGHKS, CDR2 YYEKEE (reference sequence). The CDR3 sequence is CASSLGTDFSYEQYF. In DNA form, the CDR3 reads TGTGCCAGCAGCTTGGGGACAGATTTCTCCTACGAGCAGTACTTC.

This clone was detected only a few times. The chain carries TRBV14 and TRBJ2-3; D unclear. From germline, CDR1 is SGHDN and CDR2 FVKESK. Deletions cut 2 bases from V and 0 bases from J, with 12 bases between. The CDR3 runs 16 residues. CDR3 sequence: CASSQYYLVSTDTQYF. CDR3 bases: TGTGCCAGCAGCCAATATTATCTAGTGAGCACAGATACGCAGTATTTT.

The CDR3 DNA follows: TGTGCCAGCAGTGTTTGGGCGGGCGCCTACAATGAGCAGTTCTTC. It yields the protein CASSVWAGAYNEQFF. The gene calls are TRBV6-4 and TRBJ2-1, with a possible D match to TRBD2 (5 bases). Trimming stripped 4 bases from V and 2 bases from J, with 12 bases between. This CDR3 comprises 15 residues. Germline-derived CDR1 and CDR2 are MRHNA and SNTAGT.

This sequence joins TRBV15 and TRBJ1-1; TRBD1 is a possible D gene (6 bases). From germline, CDR1 is LNHNV and CDR2 YYDKDF (reference sequence). Trimming removed 5 bases from V and 4 bases from J, with 14 bases in between. The CDR3 covers 14 residues. CDR3 coding DNA: TGTGCCACCAGCCCCAGGGGATCGAGCACTGAAGCTTTCTTT. This encodes CATSPRGSSTEAFF.

V gene TRBV9 combines with J gene TRBJ2-5; 7 nucleotides align to TRBD1. The trim removed 0 bases at V and 5 bases at J, leaving 7 bases unmatched. The CDR3 runs 15 residues. Germline CDR1 SGDLS, CDR2 YYNGEE. The CDR3 loop reads CASSVGGPRGETQYF. In DNA, the CDR3 is TGTGCCAGCAGCGTAGGCGGCCCCAGGGGGGAGACCCAGTACTTC.

This CDR3 is CSVEDHRGNLYGYTF. CDR3 bases: TGCAGCGTTGAAGATCACAGGGGAAACCTCTATGGCTACACCTTC. V and J are TRBV29-1 and TRBJ1-2; 7 nucleotides align to TRBD1. V lost 0 bases and J lost 4; bases outside the gene matches: 8. The CDR3 is 15 residues long. The germline CDR1 and CDR2 sequences are SQVTM and ANQGSEA.

CDR3 coding DNA: TGTGCCAGCAGTCCCTCAGCGGGAGGGCCCTACGAGCAGTACTTC. This encodes CASSPSAGGPYEQYF. The V gene is TRBV27, the J gene TRBJ2-7; 10 bases agree with TRBD2. Per germline, CDR1 MNHEY and CDR2 SMNVEV (reference sequence). Losses at the gene ends were 5 bases for V and 2 bases for J; bases not matched to a gene: 6. The CDR3 is 15 amino acids.

The chain joins TRBV4-1 to TRBJ2-7, with 8 bases fitting TRBD1. CDR1 is MGHRA, CDR2 YSYEKL, per germline. The CDR3 consists of 14 residues. V shed 4 bases and J 3 bases; nucleotides not matched to a gene: 5. The CDR3 protein is CASSPGQGNYEQYF. The CDR3 DNA sequence: TGCGCCAGCAGCCCCGGACAGGGAAACTACGAGCAGTACTTC.

V and J are TRBV18 and TRBJ2-2; 10 positions match TRBD2. The V and J ends lost 4 bases and 3 bases, in that order; junction bases with no gene match: 2. There are 15 residues in the CDR3. The V gene's germline CDR1 is KGHSH and CDR2 LQKENI. CDR3 nucleotides: TGTGCCAGCTCACGCCTAGCGGGAGACACCGGGGAGCTGTTTTTT. Its protein is CASSRLAGDTGELFF.